This T cell receptor (beta chain) was captured by sequencing in a study of blood T cell repertoires in COVID-19. Study at large: In each case, the material was cDNA or gDNA derived from T cells, B-cell-depleted T cells, or PBMCs.

Adults between about 18 and 89 years of age took part from fewer than 30 US areas. In assigning cohorts, the study relied on participant-reported clinical history. Recovery meant two consecutive negative NP/OP PCR tests, professional clearance, or resolved symptoms. Using immunoSEQ multiplex PCR, the repertoire was profiled, and TCRdb retains in-frame clones only, with some absent. The sample includes under 200,000 clones, around 80% seen only once; the top ten take 13%. V lost 2 bases and J lost 7; bases outside the gene matches: 7. The CDR3 has 15 amino acids. CDR1 is SGHRS, CDR2 YFSETQ, per germline.

Material for sequencing was PBMCs or T cells enriched from blood (not recorded which). V and J are TRBV5-1 and TRBJ2-1; 9 bases align to TRBD1. The receptor comes from a woman aged 55-69 years who had recovered from COVID-19. The CDR3 DNA is TGCGCCAGCAGCTTAGGTGGGACAGGGCTGAATGAGCAGTTCTTC. This translates into CASSLGGTGLNEQFF.